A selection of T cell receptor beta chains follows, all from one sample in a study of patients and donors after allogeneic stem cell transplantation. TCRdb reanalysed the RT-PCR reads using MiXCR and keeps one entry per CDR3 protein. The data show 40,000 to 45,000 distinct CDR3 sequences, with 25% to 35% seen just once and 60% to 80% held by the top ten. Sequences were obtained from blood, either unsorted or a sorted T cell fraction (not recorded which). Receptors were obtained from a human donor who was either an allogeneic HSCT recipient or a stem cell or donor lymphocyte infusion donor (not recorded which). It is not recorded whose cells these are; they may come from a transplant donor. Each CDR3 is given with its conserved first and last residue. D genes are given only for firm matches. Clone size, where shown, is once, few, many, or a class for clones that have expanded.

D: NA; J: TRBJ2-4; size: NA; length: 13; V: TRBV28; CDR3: CASKGFGKNIQYF; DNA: TGTGCCAGCAAAGGGTTTGGCAAAAACATTCAGTACTTC
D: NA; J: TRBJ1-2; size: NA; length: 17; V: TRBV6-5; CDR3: CASSTLTGFPSNYGYTF; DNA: TGTGCCAGCAGTACCTTGACAGGTTTCCCGTCTAACTATGGCTACACCTTC
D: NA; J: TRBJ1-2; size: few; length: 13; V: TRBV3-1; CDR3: CASSQDRAYGYTF; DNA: TGTGCCAGCAGCCAAGATCGGGCGTATGGCTACACCTTC
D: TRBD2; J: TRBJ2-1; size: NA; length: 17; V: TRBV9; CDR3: CASSVGHGGRGYNEQFF; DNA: TGTGCCAGCAGCGTAGGTCATGGCGGGAGGGGATACAATGAGCAGTTCTTC
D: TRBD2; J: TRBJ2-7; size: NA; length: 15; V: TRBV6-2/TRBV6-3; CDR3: CASKWFGGRSYEQYF; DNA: TGTGCCAGCAAGTGGTTCGGCGGGAGGAGCTACGAGCAGTACTTC
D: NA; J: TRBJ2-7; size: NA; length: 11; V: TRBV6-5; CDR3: CASSGTYEQYF; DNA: TGTGCCAGCAGCGGGACCTACGAGCAGTACTTC
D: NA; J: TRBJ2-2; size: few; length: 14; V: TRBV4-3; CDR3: CASSQDIFGGELFF; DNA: TGCGCCAGCAGCCAAGATATCTTTGGCGGGGAGCTGTTTTTT
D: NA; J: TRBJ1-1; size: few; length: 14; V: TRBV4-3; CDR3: CASSQSFLSSEAFF; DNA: TGCGCCAGCAGCCAATCTTTCTTGAGCTCTGAAGCTTTCTTT
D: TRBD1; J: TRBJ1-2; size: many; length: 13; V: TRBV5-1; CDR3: CASSLVDRGDYTF; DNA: TGCGCCAGCAGCTTGGTGGACAGGGGTGACTACACCTTC
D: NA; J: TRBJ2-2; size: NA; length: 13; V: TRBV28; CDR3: CASKTRWTGELFF; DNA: TGTGCCAGCAAGACCAGGTGGACCGGGGAGCTGTTTTTT
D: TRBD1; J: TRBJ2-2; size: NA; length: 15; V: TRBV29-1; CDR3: CSVAGQGWDTGELFF; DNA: TGCAGCGTTGCGGGACAGGGGTGGGACACCGGGGAGCTGTTTTTT
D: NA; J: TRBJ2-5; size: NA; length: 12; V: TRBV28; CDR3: CASSFGWETQYF; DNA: TGTGCCAGCAGTTTCGGGTGGGAGACCCAGTACTTC
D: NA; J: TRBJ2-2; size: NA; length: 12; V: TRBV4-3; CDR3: CASPRGPGELFF; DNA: TGCGCCAGCCCCCGCGGGCCCGGGGAGCTGTTTTTT
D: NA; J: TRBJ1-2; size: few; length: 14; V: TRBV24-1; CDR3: CATSDLTVNYGYTF; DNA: TGTGCCACCAGTGATTTAACGGTAAACTATGGCTACACCTTC
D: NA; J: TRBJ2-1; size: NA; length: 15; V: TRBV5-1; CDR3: CASSLSGHSYNEQFF; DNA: TGCGCCAGCAGCTTAAGTGGGCACTCCTACAATGAGCAGTTCTTC
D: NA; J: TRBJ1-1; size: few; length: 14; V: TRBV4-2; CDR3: CASSQGILNTEAFF; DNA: TGTGCCAGCAGCCAAGGCATCTTGAACACTGAAGCTTTCTTT
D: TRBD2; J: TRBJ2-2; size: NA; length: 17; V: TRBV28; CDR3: CASSFPELAGNTGELFF; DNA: TGTGCCAGCAGCTTCCCCGAGCTAGCGGGAAACACCGGGGAGCTGTTTTTT
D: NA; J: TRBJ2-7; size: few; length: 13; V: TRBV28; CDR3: CASSRDNSYEQYF; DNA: TGTGCCAGCAGCCGGGACAACTCCTACGAGCAGTACTTC
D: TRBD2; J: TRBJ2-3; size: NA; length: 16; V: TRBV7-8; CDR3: CASSNLLAGGRYTQYF; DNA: TGTGCCAGCAGCAACCTTCTAGCGGGAGGGCGGTATACGCAGTATTTT
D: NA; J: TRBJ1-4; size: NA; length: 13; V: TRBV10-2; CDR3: CASRAPHREKLFF; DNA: TGCGCCAGCCGGGCCCCTCATCGTGAAAAACTGTTTTTT
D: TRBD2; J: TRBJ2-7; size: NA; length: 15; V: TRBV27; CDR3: CASSLGTSGAYEQYF; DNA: TGTGCCAGCAGTCTCGGGACTAGCGGGGCCTACGAGCAGTACTTC
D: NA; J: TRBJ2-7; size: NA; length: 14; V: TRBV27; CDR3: CASATGTSDYEQYF; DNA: TGTGCCAGCGCAACCGGGACGTCGGATTACGAGCAGTACTTC
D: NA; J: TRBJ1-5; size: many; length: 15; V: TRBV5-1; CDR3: CATRQEPYSNQPQHF; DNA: TGCGCCACCCGACAGGAGCCCTATAGCAATCAGCCCCAGCATTTT
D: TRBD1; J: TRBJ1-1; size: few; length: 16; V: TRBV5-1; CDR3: CASSLTGGRKDTEAFF; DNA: TGCGCCAGCAGCTTGACAGGGGGACGGAAGGACACTGAAGCTTTCTTT
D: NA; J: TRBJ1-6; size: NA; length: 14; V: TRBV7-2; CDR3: CASSSSSAGSPLHF; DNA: TGTGCCAGCAGCTCTAGCTCCGCAGGTTCACCCCTCCACTTT
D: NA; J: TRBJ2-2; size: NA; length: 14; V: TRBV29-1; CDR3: CSVEVGRLSGELFF; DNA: TGCAGCGTTGAAGTGGGACGGCTATCCGGGGAGCTGTTTTTT
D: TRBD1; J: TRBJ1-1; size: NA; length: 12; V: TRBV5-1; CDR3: CASSSDRAEAFF; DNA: TGCGCCAGCAGCTCTGACAGGGCTGAAGCTTTCTTT
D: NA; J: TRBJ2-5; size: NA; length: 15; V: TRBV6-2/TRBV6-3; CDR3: CASSDADREGETQYF; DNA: TGTGCCAGCAGTGACGCGGACAGGGAGGGGGAGACCCAGTACTTC
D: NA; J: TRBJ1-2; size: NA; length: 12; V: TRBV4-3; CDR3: CASSSGVNGYTF; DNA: TGCGCCAGCAGCTCAGGGGTCAATGGCTACACCTTC
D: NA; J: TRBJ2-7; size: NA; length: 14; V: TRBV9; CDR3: CASSVAGAREEQYF; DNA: TGTGCCAGCAGCGTAGCAGGGGCGAGGGAAGAGCAGTACTTC
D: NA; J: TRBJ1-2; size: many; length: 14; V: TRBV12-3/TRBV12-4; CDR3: CASSLETRVDGYTF; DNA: TGTGCCAGCAGTTTAGAGACACGGGTTGATGGCTACACCTTC
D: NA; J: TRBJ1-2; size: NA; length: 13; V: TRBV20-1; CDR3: CSARLYTNYGYTF; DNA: TGCAGTGCCAGACTCTATACTAACTATGGCTACACCTTC
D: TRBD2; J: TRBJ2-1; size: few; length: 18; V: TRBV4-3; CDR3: CASSQAGRLAGGYNEQFF; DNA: TGCGCCAGCAGCCAAGCCGGCAGACTAGCGGGAGGATACAATGAGCAGTTCTTC
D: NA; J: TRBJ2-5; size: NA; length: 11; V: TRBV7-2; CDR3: CATRFGGTQYF; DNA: TGTGCCACCAGATTTGGGGGGACCCAGTACTTC
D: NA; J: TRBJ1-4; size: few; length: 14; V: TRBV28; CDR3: CASSRGLGDEKLFF; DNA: TGTGCCAGCAGCCGGGGACTGGGGGATGAAAAACTGTTTTTT
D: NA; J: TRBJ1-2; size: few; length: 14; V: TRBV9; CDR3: CASSVNTLIYGYTF; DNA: TGTGCCAGCAGCGTAAATACGTTAATCTATGGCTACACCTTC
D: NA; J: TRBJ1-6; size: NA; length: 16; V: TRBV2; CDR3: CASTVYRVSYNSPLHF; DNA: TGTGCCAGCACGGTGTACAGGGTCTCCTATAATTCACCCCTCCACTTT
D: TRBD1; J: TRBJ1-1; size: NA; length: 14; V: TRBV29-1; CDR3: CSVRWDRLNTEAFF; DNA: TGCAGCGTTCGCTGGGACAGATTGAACACTGAAGCTTTCTTT
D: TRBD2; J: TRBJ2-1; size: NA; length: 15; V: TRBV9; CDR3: CASSDRTSGSNEQFF; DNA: TGTGCCAGCAGCGACCGGACTAGCGGGAGCAATGAGCAGTTCTTC
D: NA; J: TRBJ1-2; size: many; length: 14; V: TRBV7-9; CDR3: CASSLSPGLKGYTF; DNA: TGTGCCAGCAGCTTAAGCCCGGGTCTTAAAGGCTACACCTTC
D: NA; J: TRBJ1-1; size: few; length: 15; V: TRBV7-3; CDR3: CASSPDPGRRTEAFF; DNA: TGTGCCAGCAGTCCGGACCCGGGGCGGCGCACTGAAGCTTTCTTT
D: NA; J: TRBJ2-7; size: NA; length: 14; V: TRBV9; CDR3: CASNRTEDTYEQYF; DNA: TGTGCCAGCAATAGAACAGAAGATACCTACGAGCAGTACTTC
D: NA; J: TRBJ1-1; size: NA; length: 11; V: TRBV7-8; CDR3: CAGIPRSEAFF; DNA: TGTGCCGGAATACCAAGGTCTGAAGCTTTCTTT
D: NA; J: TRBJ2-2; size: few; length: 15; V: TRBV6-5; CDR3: CASSSLRPDTGELFF; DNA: TGTGCCAGCAGTTCCCTTAGGCCGGACACCGGGGAGCTGTTTTTT
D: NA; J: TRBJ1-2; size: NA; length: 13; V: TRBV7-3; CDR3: CASSQSDGYGYTF; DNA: TGTGCCAGCAGCCAATCAGATGGGTATGGCTACACCTTC
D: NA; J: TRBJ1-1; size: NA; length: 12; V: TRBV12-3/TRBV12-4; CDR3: CASSLRTTEAFF; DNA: TGTGCCAGCAGTTTGAGGACAACTGAAGCTTTCTTT
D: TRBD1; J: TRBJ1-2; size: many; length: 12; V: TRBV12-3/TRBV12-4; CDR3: CASTSGTDGYTF; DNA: TGTGCCAGCACTTCCGGGACAGACGGCTACACCTTC
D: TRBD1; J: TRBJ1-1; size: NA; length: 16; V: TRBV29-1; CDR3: CSVESVLLGQHTEAFF; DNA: TGCAGCGTTGAATCAGTCTTATTGGGACAGCACACTGAAGCTTTCTTT
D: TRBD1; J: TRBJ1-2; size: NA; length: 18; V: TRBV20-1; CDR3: CSANSPLRRDSFNYGYTF; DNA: TGCAGTGCTAATTCTCCATTACGAAGGGACAGCTTTAACTATGGCTACACCTTC
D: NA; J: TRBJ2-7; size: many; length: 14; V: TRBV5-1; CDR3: CASSYRGWDVEQYF; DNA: TGCGCCAGCAGCTACCGAGGGTGGGACGTCGAGCAGTACTTC
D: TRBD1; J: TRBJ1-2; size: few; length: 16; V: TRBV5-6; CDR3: CASSLLGQDHLYGYTF; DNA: TGTGCCAGCAGCTTGCTCGGACAGGACCACCTCTATGGCTACACCTTC
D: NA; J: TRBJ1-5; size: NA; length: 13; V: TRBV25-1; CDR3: CASRGHSNQPQHF; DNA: TGTGCCAGCAGGGGACATAGCAATCAGCCCCAGCATTTT
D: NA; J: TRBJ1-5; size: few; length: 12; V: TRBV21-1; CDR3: CASSQMSQPQHF; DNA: TGTGCCAGCAGCCAAATGAGTCAGCCCCAGCATTTT
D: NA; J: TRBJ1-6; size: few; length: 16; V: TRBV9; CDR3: CASSSTGTVENSPLHF; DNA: TGTGCCAGCAGCTCAACCGGGACGGTAGAGAATTCACCCCTCCACTTT
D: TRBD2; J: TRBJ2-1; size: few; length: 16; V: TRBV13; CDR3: CASSLPLSGRKDEQFF; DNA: TGTGCCAGCAGCTTACCTCTCAGCGGGAGGAAGGATGAGCAGTTCTTC
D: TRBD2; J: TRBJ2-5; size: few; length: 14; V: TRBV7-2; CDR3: CASNRGSGQETQYF; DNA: TGTGCCAGCAATAGGGGTAGCGGGCAAGAGACCCAGTACTTC
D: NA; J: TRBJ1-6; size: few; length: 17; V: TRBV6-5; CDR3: CASSYSGASSYNSPLHF; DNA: TGTGCCAGCAGTTACTCGGGGGCGAGCTCCTATAATTCACCCCTCCACTTT
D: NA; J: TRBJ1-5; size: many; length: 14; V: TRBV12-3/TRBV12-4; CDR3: CASSLAGSKQPQHF; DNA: TGTGCCAGCAGTTTAGCGGGGAGCAAACAGCCCCAGCATTTT
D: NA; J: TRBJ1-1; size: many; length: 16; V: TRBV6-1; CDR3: CASSEAFSRGNTEAFF; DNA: TGTGCCAGCAGTGAAGCATTTTCCAGAGGGAACACTGAAGCTTTCTTT